The clone carrying this T cell receptor beta chain was recorded only once. Its antigen is as yet unknown. This sample stems from a study of cytomegalovirus exposure and HLA in healthy donors. In the study overall: There were about 86 million unique TCRs (from HLA-typed donors) in an early data release. About 84% of approximately 400 genotyped donors fell in the Caucasian-associated ancestry cluster. Study-wide points: The study labeled more than 150 TCR beta chains cytomegalovirus-associated. There were some V segments, including TRBV6-2 and TRBV6-3, excluded as indistinguishable.

The primer mix had 60 Vbeta and 13 Jbeta primers. Here immunoSEQ multiplex PCR was the method, and the copy in TCRdb shows in-frame clones only, minus some. The table has approximately 140,000 clones, roughly four fifths seen once. Germline-derived CDR1 and CDR2 are SEHNR and FQNEAQ (reference sequence). Deletions cut 2 bases from V and 3 bases from J, with 16 bases between. CDR3 length equals 17 residues. This chain uses TRBV7-9 with TRBJ2-2; a weak D match, TRBD1 (6 bases). The receptor's source is a woman between 50 and 59 years old in good health and CMV-seronegative. Source material: PBMCs. The CDR3 DNA reads as TGTGCCAGCAGCTTAAGGTGGCAGGGGTCGGACACCGGGGAGCTGTTTTTT. Translating it yields CASSLRWQGSDTGELFF.